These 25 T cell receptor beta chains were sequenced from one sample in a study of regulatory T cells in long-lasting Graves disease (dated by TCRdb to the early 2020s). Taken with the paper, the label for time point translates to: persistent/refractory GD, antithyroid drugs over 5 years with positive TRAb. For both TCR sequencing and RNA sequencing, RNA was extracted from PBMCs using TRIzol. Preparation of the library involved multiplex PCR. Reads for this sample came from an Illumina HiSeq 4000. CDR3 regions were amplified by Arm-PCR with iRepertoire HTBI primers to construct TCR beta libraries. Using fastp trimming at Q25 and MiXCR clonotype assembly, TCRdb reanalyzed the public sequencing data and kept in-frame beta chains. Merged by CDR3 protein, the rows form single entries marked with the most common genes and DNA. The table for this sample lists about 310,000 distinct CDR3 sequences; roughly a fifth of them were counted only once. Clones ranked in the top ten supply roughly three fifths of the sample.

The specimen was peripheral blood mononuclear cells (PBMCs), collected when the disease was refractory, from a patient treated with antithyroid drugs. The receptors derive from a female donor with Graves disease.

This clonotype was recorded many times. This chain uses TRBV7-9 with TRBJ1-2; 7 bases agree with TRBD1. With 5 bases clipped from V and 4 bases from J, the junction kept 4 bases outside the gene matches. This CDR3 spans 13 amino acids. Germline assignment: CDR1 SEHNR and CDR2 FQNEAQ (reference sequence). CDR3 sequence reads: CASSRGQTYGYTF. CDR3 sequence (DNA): TGTGCCAGCAGCCGGGGACAGACCTATGGCTACACCTTC.

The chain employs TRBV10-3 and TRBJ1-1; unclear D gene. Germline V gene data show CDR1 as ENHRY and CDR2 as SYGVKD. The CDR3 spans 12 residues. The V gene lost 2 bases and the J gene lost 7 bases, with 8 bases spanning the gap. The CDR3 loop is CAISEEGVEAFF. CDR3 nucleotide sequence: TGTGCCATCAGTGAGGAGGGAGTTGAAGCTTTCTTT.

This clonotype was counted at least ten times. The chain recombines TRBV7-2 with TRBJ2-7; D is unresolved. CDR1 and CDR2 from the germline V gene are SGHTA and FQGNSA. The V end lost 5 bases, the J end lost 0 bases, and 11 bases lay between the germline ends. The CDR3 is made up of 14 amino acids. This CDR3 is CASSTYRTSYEQYF. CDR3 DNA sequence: TGTGCCAGCAGCACTTACCGAACCTCCTACGAGCAGTACTTC. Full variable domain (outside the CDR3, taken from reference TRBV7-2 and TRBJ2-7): GAGVSQSPSNKVTEKGKDVELRCDPISGHTALYWYRQSLGQGLEFLIYFQGNSAPDKSGLPSDRFSAERTGGSVSTLTIQRTQQEDSAVYLCASSTYRTSYEQYFGPGTRLTVT.

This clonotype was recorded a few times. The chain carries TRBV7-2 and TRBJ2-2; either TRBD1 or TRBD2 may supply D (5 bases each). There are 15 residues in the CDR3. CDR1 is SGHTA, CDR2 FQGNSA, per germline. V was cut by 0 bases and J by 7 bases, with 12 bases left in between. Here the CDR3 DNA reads TGTGCCAGCAGCTTAGCTGGGGGATACGGCGGGGAGCTGTTTTTT. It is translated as CASSLAGGYGGELFF.

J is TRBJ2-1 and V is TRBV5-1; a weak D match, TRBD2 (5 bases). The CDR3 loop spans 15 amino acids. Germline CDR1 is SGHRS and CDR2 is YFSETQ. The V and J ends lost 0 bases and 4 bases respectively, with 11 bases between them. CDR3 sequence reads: CASSLVLAEYNEQFF. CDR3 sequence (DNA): TGCGCCAGCAGCTTGGTTCTAGCTGAATACAATGAGCAGTTCTTC.

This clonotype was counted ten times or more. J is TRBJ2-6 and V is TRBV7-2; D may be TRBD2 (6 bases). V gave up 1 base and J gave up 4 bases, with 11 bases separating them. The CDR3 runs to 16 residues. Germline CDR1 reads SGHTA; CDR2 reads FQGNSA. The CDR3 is CASSLVGAGGANVLTF. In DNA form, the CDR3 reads TGTGCCAGCAGCTTAGTTGGGGCGGGAGGGGCCAACGTCCTGACTTTC.

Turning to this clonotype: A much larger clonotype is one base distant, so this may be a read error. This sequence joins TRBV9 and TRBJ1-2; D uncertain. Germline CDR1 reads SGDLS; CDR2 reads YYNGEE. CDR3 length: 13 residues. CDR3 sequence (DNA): TGTGCCAGCAGCGTAGCTTTAGGCGATGGCCACACCTTC. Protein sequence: CASSVALGDGHTF.

CDR3 nucleotides: TGTGCCAGCAGACGACCGGGACAGGCCTACAATGAGCAGTTCTTC. The encoded protein is CASRRPGQAYNEQFF. The chain combines TRBV6-1 with TRBJ2-1; 8 nucleotides agree with TRBD1. The CDR3 is 15 amino acids. Germline values: CDR1 MNHNS, CDR2 SASEGT. V was pared by 6 bases and J by 2 bases, with 6 bases of the junction left unmatched.

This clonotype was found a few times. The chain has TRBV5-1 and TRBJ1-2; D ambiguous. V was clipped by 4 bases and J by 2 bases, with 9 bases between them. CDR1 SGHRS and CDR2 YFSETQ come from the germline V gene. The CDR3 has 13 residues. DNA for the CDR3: TGCGCCAGCAGCGAGACGGTGAACTATGGCTACACCTTC. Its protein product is CASSETVNYGYTF.

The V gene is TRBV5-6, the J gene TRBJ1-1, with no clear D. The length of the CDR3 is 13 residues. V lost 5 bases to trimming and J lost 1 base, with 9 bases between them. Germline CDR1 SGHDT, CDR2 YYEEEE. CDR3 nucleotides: TGTGCCAGCAGTCGCCGGTGGAACACTGAAGCTTTCTTT. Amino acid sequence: CASSRRWNTEAFF.

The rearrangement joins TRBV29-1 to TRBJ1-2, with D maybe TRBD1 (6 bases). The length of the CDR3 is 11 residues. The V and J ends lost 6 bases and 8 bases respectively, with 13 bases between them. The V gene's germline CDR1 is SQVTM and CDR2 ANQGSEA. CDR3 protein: CSVAGAIGYTF. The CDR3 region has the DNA TGCAGCGTCGCAGGGGCTATAGGCTACACCTTC.

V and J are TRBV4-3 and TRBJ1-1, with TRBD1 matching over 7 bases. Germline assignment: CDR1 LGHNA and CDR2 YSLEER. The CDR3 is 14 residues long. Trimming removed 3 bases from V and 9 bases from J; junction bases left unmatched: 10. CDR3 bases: TGCGCCAGCAGCCAGCATCAGGGGGACGGAAAAGCTTTCTTT. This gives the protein CASSQHQGDGKAFF.

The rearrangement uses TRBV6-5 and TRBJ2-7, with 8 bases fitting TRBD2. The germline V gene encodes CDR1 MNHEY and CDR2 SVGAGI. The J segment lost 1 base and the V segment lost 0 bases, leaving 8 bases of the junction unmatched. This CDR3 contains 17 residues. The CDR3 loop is CASSYSTKREYSYEQYF. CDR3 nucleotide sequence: TGTGCCAGCAGTTACTCCACAAAGCGGGAGTATTCCTACGAGCAGTACTTC.

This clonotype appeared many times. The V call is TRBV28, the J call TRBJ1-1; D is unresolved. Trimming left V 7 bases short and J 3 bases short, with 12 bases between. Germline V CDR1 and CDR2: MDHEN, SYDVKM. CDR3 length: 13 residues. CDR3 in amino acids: CASTGPSHTEAFF. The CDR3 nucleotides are TGTGCCAGCACTGGGCCCTCACACACTGAAGCTTTCTTT.

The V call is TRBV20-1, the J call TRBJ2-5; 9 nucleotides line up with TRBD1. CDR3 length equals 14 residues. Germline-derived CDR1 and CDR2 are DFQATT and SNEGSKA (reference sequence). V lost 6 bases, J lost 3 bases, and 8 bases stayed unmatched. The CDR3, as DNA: TGCAGTGCCGCCCGGGACAGGGACGAAGAGACCCAGTACTTC. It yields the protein CSAARDRDEETQYF.

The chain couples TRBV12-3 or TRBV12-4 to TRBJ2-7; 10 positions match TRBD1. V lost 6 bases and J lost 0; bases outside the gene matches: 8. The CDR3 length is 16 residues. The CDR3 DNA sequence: TGTGCCAGCAGACCAAACAGACAGGGGGCCTCCTACGAGCAGTACTTC. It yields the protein CASRPNRQGASYEQYF.

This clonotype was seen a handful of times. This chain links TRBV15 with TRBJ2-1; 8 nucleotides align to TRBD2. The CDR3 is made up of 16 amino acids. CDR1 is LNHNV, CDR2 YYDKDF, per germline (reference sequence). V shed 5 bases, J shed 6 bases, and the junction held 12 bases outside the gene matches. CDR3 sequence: CATSGIAGRWPNEQFF. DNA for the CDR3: TGTGCCACCAGCGGTATAGCGGGACGGTGGCCCAATGAGCAGTTCTTC.

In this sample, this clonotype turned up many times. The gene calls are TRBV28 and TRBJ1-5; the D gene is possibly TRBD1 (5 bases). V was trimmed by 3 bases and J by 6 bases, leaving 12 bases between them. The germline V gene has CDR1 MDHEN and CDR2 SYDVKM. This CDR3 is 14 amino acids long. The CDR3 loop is CASSFPQAGQPQHF. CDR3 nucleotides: TGTGCCAGCAGTTTCCCACAGGCTGGTCAGCCCCAGCATTTT.

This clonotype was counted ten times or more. The CDR3 sequence is CASSQRDGEQYF. The CDR3 DNA sequence: TGTGCCAGCAGCCAACGGGATGGGGAGCAGTACTTC. V usage is TRBV3-1 and J usage is TRBJ2-7; weak D call: TRBD2 (5 bases). V lost 2 bases to trimming and J lost 7 bases, with 9 bases between them. There are 12 residues in the CDR3. Germline V lookup: CDR1 LGHDT, CDR2 YNNKEL (reference sequence).

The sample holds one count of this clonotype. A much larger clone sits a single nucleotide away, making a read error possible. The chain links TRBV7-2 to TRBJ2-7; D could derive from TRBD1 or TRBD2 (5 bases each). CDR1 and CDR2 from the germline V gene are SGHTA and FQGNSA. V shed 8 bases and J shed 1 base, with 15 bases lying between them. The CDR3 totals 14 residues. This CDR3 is CASGPGDGSYEQYF. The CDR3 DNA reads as TGTGCCAGCGGCCCCGGGGACGGATCCTACGAGCAGTACTTC.

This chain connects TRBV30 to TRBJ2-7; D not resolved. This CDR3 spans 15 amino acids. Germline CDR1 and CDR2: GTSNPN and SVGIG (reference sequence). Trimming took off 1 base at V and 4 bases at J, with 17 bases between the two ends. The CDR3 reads CAWSAGNSLNYEQYF. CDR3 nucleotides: TGTGCCTGGAGTGCGGGCAACTCCCTCAATTACGAGCAGTACTTC.

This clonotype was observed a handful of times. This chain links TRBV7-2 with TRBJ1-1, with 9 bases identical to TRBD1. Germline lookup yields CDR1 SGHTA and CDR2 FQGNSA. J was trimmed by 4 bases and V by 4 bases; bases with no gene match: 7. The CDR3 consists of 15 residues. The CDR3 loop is CASSYRGPMSTEAFF. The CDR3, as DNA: TGTGCCAGCAGCTACAGGGGGCCCATGAGCACTGAAGCTTTCTTT.

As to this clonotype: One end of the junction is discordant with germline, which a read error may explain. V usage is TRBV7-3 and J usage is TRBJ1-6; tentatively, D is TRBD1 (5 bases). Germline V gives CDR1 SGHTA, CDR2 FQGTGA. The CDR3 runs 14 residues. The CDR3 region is CANSLSWGDSPLHF. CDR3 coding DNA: TGTGCCAACAGCTTATCGTGGGGGGATTCACCCCTCCACTTT.

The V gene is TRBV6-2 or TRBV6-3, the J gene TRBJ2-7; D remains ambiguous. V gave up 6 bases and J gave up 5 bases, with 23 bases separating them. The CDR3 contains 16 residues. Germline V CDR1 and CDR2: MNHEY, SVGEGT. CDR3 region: CASRDPDGPAENEQYF. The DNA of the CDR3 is TGTGCCAGCAGGGACCCGGACGGCCCTGCTGAAAACGAGCAGTACTTC.

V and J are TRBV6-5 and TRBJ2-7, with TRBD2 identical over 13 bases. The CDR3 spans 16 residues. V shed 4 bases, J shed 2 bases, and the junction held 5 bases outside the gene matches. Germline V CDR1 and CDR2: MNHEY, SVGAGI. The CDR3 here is CASSSVGTSGTYEQYF. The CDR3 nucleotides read TGTGCCAGCAGTTCGGTCGGGACTAGCGGGACCTACGAGCAGTACTTC.